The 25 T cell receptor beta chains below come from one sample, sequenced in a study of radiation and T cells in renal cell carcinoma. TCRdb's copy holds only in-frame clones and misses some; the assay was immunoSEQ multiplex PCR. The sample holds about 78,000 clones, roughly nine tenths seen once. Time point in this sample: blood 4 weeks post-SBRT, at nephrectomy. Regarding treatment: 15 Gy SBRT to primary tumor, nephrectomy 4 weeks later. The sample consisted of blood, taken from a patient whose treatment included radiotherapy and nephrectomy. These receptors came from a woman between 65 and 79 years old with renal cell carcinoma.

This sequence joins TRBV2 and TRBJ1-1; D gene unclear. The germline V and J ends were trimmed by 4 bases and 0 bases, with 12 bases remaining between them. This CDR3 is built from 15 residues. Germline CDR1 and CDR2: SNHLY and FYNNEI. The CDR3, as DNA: TGTGCCAGCAGTGTCCAGTCAAGTATGAACACTGAAGCTTTCTTT. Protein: CASSVQSSMNTEAFF.

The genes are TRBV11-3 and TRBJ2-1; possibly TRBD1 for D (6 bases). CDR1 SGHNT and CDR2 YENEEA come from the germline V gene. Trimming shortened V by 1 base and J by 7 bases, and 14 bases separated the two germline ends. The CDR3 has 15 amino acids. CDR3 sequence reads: CASSLANVRGNEQFF. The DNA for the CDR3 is TGTGCCAGCAGCTTAGCGAACGTGAGGGGGAATGAGCAGTTCTTC.

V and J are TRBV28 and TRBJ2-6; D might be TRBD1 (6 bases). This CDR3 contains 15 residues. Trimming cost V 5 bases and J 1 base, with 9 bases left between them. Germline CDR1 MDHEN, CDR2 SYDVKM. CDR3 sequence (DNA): TGTGCCAGCAGTCAACAGGGTTCTGGGGCCAACGTCCTGACTTTC. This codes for CASSQQGSGANVLTF.

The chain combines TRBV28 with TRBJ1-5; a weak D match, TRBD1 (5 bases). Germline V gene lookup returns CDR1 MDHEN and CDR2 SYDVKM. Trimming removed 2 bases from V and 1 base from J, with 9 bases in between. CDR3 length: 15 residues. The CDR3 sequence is CASSLLGTSNQPQHF. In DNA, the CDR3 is TGTGCCAGCAGTTTACTCGGGACGAGCAATCAGCCCCAGCATTTT.

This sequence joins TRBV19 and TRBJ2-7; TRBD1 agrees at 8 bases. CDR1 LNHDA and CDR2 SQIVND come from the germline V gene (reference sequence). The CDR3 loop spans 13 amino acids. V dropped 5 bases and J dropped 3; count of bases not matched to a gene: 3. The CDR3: CASSRTGGYEQYF. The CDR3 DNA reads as TGTGCCAGTAGTCGTACAGGGGGCTACGAGCAGTACTTC. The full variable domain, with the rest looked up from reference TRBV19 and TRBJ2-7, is DGGITQSPKYLFRKEGQNVTLSCEQNLNHDAMYWYRQDPGQGLRLIYYSQIVNDFQKGDIAEGYSVSREKKESFPLTVTSAQKNPTAFYLCASSRTGGYEQYFGPGTRLTVT.

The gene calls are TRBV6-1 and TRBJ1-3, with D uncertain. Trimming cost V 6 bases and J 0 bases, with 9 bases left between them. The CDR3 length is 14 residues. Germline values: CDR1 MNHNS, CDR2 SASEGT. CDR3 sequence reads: CASSGGISGNTIYF. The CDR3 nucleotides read TGTGCCAGCAGCGGAGGGATCTCTGGAAACACCATATATTTT.

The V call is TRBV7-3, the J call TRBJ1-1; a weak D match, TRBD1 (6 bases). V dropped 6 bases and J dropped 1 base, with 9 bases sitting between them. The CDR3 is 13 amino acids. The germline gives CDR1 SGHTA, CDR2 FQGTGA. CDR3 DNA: TGTGCCAGCAGTCAGGGGCAGAACACTGAAGCTTTCTTT. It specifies CASSQGQNTEAFF.

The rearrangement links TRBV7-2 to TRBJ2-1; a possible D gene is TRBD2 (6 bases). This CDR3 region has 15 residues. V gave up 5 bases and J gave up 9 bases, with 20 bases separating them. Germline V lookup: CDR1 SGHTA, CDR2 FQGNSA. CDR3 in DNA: TGTGCCAGCAGCACACCCTCCGGCGGGGCAACTGAGCAGTTCTTC. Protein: CASSTPSGGATEQFF. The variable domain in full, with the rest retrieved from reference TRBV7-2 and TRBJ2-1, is GAGVSQSPSNKVTEKGKDVELRCDPISGHTALYWYRQSLGQGLEFLIYFQGNSAPDKSGLPSDRFSAERTGGSVSTLTIQRTQQEDSAVYLCASSTPSGGATEQFFGPGTRLTVL.

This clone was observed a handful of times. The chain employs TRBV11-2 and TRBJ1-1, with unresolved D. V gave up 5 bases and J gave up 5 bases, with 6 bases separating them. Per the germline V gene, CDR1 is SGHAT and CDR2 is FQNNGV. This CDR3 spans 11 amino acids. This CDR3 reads CASSPVTEAFF. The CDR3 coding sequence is TGTGCCAGCAGCCCAGTGACTGAAGCTTTCTTT. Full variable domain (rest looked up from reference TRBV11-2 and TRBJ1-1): EAGVAQSPRYKIIEKRQSVAFWCNPISGHATLYWYQQILGQGPKLLIQFQNNGVVDDSQLPKDRFSAERLKGVDSTLKIQPAKLEDSAVYLCASSPVTEAFFGQGTRLTVV.

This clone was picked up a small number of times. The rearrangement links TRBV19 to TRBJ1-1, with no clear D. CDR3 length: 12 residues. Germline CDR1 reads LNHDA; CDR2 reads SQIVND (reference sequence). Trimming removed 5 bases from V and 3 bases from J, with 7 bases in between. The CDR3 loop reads CASSSRYTEAFF. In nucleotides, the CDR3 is TGTGCCAGTAGTTCTCGGTACACTGAAGCTTTCTTT.

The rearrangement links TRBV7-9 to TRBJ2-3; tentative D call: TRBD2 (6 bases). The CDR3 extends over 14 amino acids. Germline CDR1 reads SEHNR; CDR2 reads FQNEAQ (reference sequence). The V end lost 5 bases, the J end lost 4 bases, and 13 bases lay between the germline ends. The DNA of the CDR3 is TGTGCCAGCAGCCGGCGGGGTTACCCAGATACGCAGTATTTT. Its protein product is CASSRRGYPDTQYF.

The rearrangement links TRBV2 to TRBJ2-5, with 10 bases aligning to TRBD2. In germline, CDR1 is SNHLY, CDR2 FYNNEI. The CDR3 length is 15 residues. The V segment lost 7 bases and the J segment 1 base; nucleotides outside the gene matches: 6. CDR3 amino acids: CASNPRTSGQETQYF. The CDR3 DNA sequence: TGTGCCAGCAATCCTAGGACTAGCGGCCAAGAGACCCAGTACTTC.

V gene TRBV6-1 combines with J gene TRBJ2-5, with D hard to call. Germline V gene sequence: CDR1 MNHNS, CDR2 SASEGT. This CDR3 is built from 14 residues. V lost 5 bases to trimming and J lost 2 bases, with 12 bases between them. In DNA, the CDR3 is TGTGCCAGCAGTCCTCACATGACTCAAGAGACCCAGTACTTC. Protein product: CASSPHMTQETQYF.

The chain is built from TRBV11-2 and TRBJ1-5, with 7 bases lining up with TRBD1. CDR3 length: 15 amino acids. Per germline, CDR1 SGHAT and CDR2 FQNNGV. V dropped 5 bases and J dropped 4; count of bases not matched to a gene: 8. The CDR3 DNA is TGTGCCAGCAGCCGTACAGGGGACCCTAATCAGCCCCAGCATTTT. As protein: CASSRTGDPNQPQHF.

The CDR3 loop reads CASSSGQGGKYTEAFF. In nucleotides, the CDR3 is TGTGCCAGCAGCTCGGGACAGGGAGGAAAGTACACTGAAGCTTTCTTT. This chain uses TRBV7-8 with TRBJ1-1, with 9 bases that match TRBD1. Trimming cost V 4 bases and J 3 bases; bases outside gene matches: 9. Germline assignment: CDR1 SGHVS and CDR2 FQNEAQ. This CDR3 spans 16 amino acids.

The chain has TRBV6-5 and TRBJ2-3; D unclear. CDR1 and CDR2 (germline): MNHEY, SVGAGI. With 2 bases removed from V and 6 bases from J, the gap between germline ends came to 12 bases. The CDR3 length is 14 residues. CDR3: CASSYDWRGDTQYF. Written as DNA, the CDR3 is TGTGCCAGCAGTTACGACTGGCGAGGTGATACGCAGTATTTT.

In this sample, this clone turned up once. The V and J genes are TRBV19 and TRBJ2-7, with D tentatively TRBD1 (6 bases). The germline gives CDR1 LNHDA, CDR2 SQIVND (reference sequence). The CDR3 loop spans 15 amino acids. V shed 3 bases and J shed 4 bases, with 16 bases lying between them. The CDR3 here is CASSIEGFGQYEQYF. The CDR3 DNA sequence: TGTGCCAGTAGTATCGAGGGGTTCGGACAGTACGAGCAGTACTTC.

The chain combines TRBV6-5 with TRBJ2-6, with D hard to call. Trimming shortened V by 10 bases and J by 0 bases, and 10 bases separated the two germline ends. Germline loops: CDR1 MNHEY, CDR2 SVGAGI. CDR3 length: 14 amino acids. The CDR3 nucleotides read TGTGCCACCACAGAATACTCTGGGGCCAACGTCCTGACTTTC. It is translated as CATTEYSGANVLTF.

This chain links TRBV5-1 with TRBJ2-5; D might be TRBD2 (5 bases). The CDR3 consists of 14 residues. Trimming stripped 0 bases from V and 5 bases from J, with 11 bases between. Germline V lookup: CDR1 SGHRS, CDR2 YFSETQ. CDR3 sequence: CASSLGTRRETQYF. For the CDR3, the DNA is TGCGCCAGCAGCTTGGGGACGAGGAGGGAGACCCAGTACTTC.

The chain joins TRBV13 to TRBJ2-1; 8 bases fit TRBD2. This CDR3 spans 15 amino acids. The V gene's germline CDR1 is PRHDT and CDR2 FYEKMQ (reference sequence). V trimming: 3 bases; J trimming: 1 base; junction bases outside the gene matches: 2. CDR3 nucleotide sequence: TGTGCCAGCAGCTTCACTAGCGGTTCCTACAATGAGCAGTTCTTC. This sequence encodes CASSFTSGSYNEQFF.

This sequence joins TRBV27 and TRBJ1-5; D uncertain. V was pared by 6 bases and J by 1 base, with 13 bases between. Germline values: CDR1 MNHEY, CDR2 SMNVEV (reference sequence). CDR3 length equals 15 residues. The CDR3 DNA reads TGTGCCAGCAGGCCGGGTTTTCTGAGCAATCAGCCCCAGCATTTT. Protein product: CASRPGFLSNQPQHF.

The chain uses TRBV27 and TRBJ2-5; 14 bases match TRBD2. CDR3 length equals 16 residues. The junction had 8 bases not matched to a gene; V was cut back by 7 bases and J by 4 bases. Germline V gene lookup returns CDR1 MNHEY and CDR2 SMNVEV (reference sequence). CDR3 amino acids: CASKLLTSGGAETQYF. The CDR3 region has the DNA TGTGCCAGCAAACTCCTGACTAGCGGGGGGGCAGAGACCCAGTACTTC.

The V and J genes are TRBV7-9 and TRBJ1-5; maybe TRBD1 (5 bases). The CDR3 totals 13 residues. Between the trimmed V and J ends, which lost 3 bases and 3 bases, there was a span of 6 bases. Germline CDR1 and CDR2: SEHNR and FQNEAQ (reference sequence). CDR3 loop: CASSLGPNQPQHF. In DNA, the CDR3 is TGTGCCAGCAGCTTGGGACCCAATCAGCCCCAGCATTTT.

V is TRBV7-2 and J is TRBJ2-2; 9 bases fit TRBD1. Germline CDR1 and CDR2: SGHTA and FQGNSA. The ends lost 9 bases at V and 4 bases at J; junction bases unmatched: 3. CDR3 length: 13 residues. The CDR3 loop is CASSTGGTGELFF. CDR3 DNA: TGTGCCAGTTCGACAGGGGGCACCGGGGAGCTGTTTTTT.

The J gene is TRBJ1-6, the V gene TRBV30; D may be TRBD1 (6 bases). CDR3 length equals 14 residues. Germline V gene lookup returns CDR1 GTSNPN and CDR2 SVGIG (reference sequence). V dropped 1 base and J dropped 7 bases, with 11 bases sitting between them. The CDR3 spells CAWSGEGGNSPLHF. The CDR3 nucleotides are TGTGCCTGGAGTGGAGAGGGGGGCAATTCACCCCTCCACTTT.